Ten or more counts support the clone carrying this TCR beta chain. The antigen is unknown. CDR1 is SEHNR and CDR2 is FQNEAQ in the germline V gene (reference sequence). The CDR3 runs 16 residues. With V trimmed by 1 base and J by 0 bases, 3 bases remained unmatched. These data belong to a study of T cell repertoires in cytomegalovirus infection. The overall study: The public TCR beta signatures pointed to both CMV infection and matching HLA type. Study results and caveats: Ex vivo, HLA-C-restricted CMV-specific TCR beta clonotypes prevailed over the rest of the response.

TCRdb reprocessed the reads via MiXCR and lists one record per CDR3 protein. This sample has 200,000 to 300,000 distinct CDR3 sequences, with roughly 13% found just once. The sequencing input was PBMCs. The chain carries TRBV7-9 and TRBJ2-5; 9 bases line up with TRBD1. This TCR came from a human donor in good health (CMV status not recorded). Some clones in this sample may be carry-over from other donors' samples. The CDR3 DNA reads TGTGCCAGCAGCTTAGGCGGGACAGGGTACCAAGAGACCCAGTACTTC. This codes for CASSLGGTGYQETQYF.